Listed here is a single T cell receptor beta chain. The naive CD8 fraction comprised CD45RO-negative cells positively selected for CCR7 and excluded terminally differentiated effector memory CD45RA+ cells. Deep-level settings were used for running the assay. In the original analysis: Without quality scores, immunoSEQ junctional reads could not be filtered like full-length reads. Data came from immunoSEQ multiplex PCR; TCRdb stores just in-frame clones and leaves some out. Clone size and the V and J calls come from that table; the DNA yielded D and trimming. The sample holds roughly 2.1 million clones, approximately 94% seen once. This CDR3 is built from 12 residues. The germline V gene encodes CDR1 MNHEY and CDR2 SMNVEV (reference sequence). Trimming pared 6 bases from V and 1 base from J, leaving 4 bases between. These data originate in a study of shared clonotypes between healthy human individuals.

Sequencing used naive CD8+ T cells from PBMCs. The chain recombines TRBV27 with TRBJ2-1; D uncertain. This receptor was identified in a young man in good health. Some clones in this sample may be carry-over from other donors' samples. The CDR3 DNA is TGTGCCAGCAGGGTTTCCTACAATGAGCAGTTCTTC. Its protein is CASRVSYNEQFF.